The rows below give T cell receptor beta chains drawn from one sample of a study of beta chain features in type 1 diabetes. TCRdb's table, derived via immunoSEQ multiplex PCR, lists solely in-frame clones and lacks some. The data contain some 290,000 clones, about 24% of them singletons. Sequencing was carried out using naive CD4+ T cells from blood. The receptor source for this set is a woman aged 25-40 years with type 1 diabetes. The CDR3 runs from the conserved cysteine through the conserved F or W. A D gene is named only where the DNA matches it firmly. Size values are once, few and many counts, or a class for expanded clones, and some rows have none.

few TRBJ1-2 NA TRBV18 TGTGCCAGTTCCCGGGACATTCGACCCGATGGCTACACCTTC CASSRDIRPDGYTF
NA TRBJ1-2 NA TRBV15 TGTGCCACCAGCAGAGATTCGTATGGCTACACCTTC CATSRDSYGYTF
few TRBJ1-2 NA TRBV2 TGTGCCAGCAGTCCCCTTAGGGGTGGCGGAGGCTACACCTTC CASSPLRGGGGYTF
NA TRBJ1-5 NA TRBV6-6 TGTGCCAGCAGTCTTCGGGGAGATCAGCCCCAGCATTTT CASSLRGDQPQHF
few TRBJ1-2 NA TRBV19 TGTGCCAGTAGTATCATTGGGCCAGGCGACTATGGCTACACCTTC CASSIIGPGDYGYTF
few TRBJ2-7 NA TRBV7-8 TGTGCCAGCAGCTTAAAGCCCGCGGGGGCTGGTACCTACGAGCAGTACTTC CASSLKPAGAGTYEQYF
few TRBJ2-1 NA TRBV2 TGTGCCAGCAGTCAAGTCTATGAGCAGTTCTTC CASSQVYEQFF
NA TRBJ1-2 NA TRBV30 TGTGCCTGGAGTCTCAGGGGAGACTATGGCTACACCTTC CAWSLRGDYGYTF
few TRBJ1-2 NA TRBV29-1 TGCAGCTCTTCGACTGGATCCACCACCTATGGCTACACCTTC CSSSTGSTTYGYTF
few TRBJ2-4 TRBD2 TRBV2 TGTGCCAGCAGTCTTCTAGCGGGAGCTAACATTCAGTACTTC CASSLLAGANIQYF
NA TRBJ2-1 TRBD2 TRBV11-3 TGTGCCAGCAGCCCAGGGACTAGCGGGGGTGAGCAGTTCTTC CASSPGTSGGEQFF
NA TRBJ2-3 NA TRBV30 TGTGCCTGCACCTTTCGGAGCGGCGGAGTGAATACGCAGTATTTT CACTFRSGGVNTQYF
few TRBJ2-2 NA TRBV19 TGTGCCAGTAGTATAGAGAGACTTACCCGGGAGCTGTTTTTT CASSIERLTRELFF
NA TRBJ2-3 NA TRBV9 TGTGCCAGCGCTAGGGGGGATACGCAGTATTTT CASARGDTQYF
few TRBJ1-1 NA TRBV4-1 TGCGCCAGCAGCCATAAGGCAGGGAATTCTGACACTGAAGCTTTCTTT CASSHKAGNSDTEAFF
NA TRBJ2-7 NA TRBV19 TGTGCCAGTAGAGGGCGGGGATCTACCTACGAGCAGTACTTC CASRGRGSTYEQYF
few TRBJ2-4 TRBD1 TRBV2 TGTGCCAGCAGTTCCTGGACAGGGGGTAGTGGCATTCAGTACTTC CASSSWTGGSGIQYF
NA TRBJ2-5 TRBD2 TRBV5-6 TGTGCCAGCAGCCTTAGACTAGCGGGAGGGCTGCAAGAGACCCAGTACTTC CASSLRLAGGLQETQYF
NA TRBJ2-2 NA TRBV29-1 TGCAGCGTTGTGGGCAGGGGGGACACCGGGGAGCTGTTTTTT CSVVGRGDTGELFF
NA TRBJ1-1 NA TRBV25-1 TGTGCCAGCAGTCCGATGCCCCCGCCGCTGGCCCCTGAAGCTTTCTTT CASSPMPPPLAPEAFF
NA TRBJ2-3 TRBD2 TRBV13 TGTGCCATCCCGGGTCCGCGCGGGAGAACAGATACGCAGTATTTT CAIPGPRGRTDTQYF
few TRBJ2-7 NA TRBV10-3 TGTGCCATCAGTGACGCCTACGAGCAGTACTTC CAISDAYEQYF
few TRBJ2-6 NA TRBV29-1 TGCAGCGTTGACAGTGTCTCTGGGGCCAACGTCCTGACTTTC CSVDSVSGANVLTF
few TRBJ2-7 NA TRBV7-9 TGTGCCGCTGGGGCGATCAGCTACGAGCAGTACTTC CAAGAISYEQYF
few TRBJ1-1 TRBD1 TRBV5-1 TGCGCCAGCAGAGAAACAGGGGGGACTGAAGCTTTCTTT CASRETGGTEAFF
NA TRBJ2-7 NA TRBV2 TGTGCCAGCACTGGGGGCGCGCGGTACGAGCAGTACTTC CASTGGARYEQYF
NA TRBJ1-1 TRBD1 TRBV14 TGTGCCAGCAGCCCTTGGACCAGGGGGGACACTGAAGCTTTCTTT CASSPWTRGDTEAFF
NA TRBJ1-1 TRBD1 TRBV7-2 TGTGCCAGCAGCTTTACAGGGGATCCTGAAGCTTTCTTT CASSFTGDPEAFF
NA TRBJ1-2 NA TRBV29-1 TGCAGCGTCTCCCAACGTCTGACAGTGAACTATGGCTACACCTTC CSVSQRLTVNYGYTF
NA TRBJ1-3 NA TRBV9 TGTGCCAGCAGCGGGCCCTTCTCTGGAAACACCATATATTTT CASSGPFSGNTIYF
NA TRBJ2-7 NA TRBV11-2 TGTGCCAGCAGCTTCATCGGGTACGAGCAGTACTTC CASSFIGYEQYF
NA TRBJ2-1 TRBD2 TRBV30 TGTGCGCGGGGGGCTAGCGGGAGCTCCTACAATGAGCAGTTCTTC CARGASGSSYNEQFF
few TRBJ2-1 TRBD1 TRBV4-1 TGCGCCAGCAGCCAAGAGGGACAGGGGGTCGGGGAGCAGTTCTTC CASSQEGQGVGEQFF
few TRBJ2-3 TRBD2 TRBV29-1 TGCAGCGTCGGACTAGCGGGAGGAGCAGATACGCAGTATTTT CSVGLAGGADTQYF
few TRBJ2-5 TRBD1 TRBV29-1 TGCAGCGGGGCCGGGACAGGGGGCGAGACCCAGTACTTC CSGAGTGGETQYF
NA TRBJ2-1 NA TRBV5-1 TGCGCCAGCAGCTTGTGGGGCGGTACGTACAATGAGCAGTTCTTC CASSLWGGTYNEQFF
NA TRBJ1-2 TRBD1 TRBV7-9 TGTGCCAGCAGCTTAGGGGACCGGACAGGGGACTATGGCTACACCTTC CASSLGDRTGDYGYTF
once TRBJ2-7 TRBD2 TRBV18 TGTGCCAGCTCACCCGGACTAGCGGGAGTCTACGAGCAGTACTTC CASSPGLAGVYEQYF
few TRBJ2-1 TRBD2 TRBV19 TGTGCCACCTCGCTAGCGGGGCGCTACAATGAGCAGTTCTTC CATSLAGRYNEQFF
NA TRBJ2-5 TRBD1 TRBV9 TGTGCCAGCAGCGCGCAGAGGGGGCTCCAAGAGACCCAGTACTTC CASSAQRGLQETQYF
few TRBJ2-7 NA TRBV9 TGTGCCAGCAGCGGAGGGACGGACAGCTACTACGAGCAGTACTTC CASSGGTDSYYEQYF